Listed below are T cell receptor beta chains from one sample, sequenced in a study of cytomegalovirus exposure and HLA in healthy donors. TCRdb's table, derived via immunoSEQ multiplex PCR, lists solely in-frame clones and lacks some. The data hold 120,000 to 150,000 clones, with about 74% observed a single time. The sequenced sample consisted of PBMCs. The receptors here all came from a man in his forties or fifties in good health and CMV-seropositive. CDR3s include the opening cysteine and the closing phenylalanine or tryptophan. Fields, in order: J gene, D gene, V gene, clone size, CDR3 protein, CDR3 DNA. A D gene is named only where the DNA matches it firmly. Clone size appears in some rows only: once, few, many, or a class for an expanded clone.

>TRBJ1-1|NA|TRBV4-2|NA
CASSPFHSTGLTEAFF
TGTGCCAGCAGCCCCTTTCATTCGACAGGACTTACTGAAGCTTTCTTT
>TRBJ2-1|TRBD1|TRBV5-1|NA
CASSSGTGGYNEQFF
TGCGCCAGCAGCTCCGGGACAGGGGGTTACAATGAGCAGTTCTTC
>TRBJ2-1|TRBD1|TRBV9|NA
CASSVAPGTGNNEQFF
TGTGCCAGCAGCGTAGCCCCCGGGACAGGGAACAATGAGCAGTTCTTC
>TRBJ1-2|NA|TRBV14|NA
CASSQVPQGGYTF
TGTGCCAGCAGCCAAGTACCCCAGGGTGGCTACACCTTC
>TRBJ2-5|NA|TRBV18|NA
CASSPNSGWETQYF
TGTGCCAGCTCACCAAACAGCGGGTGGGAGACCCAGTACTTC
>TRBJ2-1|NA|TRBV6-4|NA
CASSPWRDNEQFF
TGTGCCAGCAGCCCTTGGCGGGACAATGAGCAGTTCTTC
>TRBJ2-7|TRBD2|TRBV27|NA
CASSLTAGAREQYF
TGTGCCAGCAGTTTAACGGCGGGAGCCCGCGAGCAGTACTTC
>TRBJ2-7|TRBD2|TRBV27|NA
CASSLDPSGVYEQYF
TGTGCCAGCAGTTTAGATCCTAGCGGGGTGTACGAGCAGTACTTC
>TRBJ2-3|TRBD2|TRBV6-5|NA
CASSYSTPSGSIQYF
TGTGCCAGCAGTTACTCGACCCCTAGCGGGAGTATCCAGTATTTT
>TRBJ2-3|TRBD1|TRBV5-1|once
CASSSVGGLTDTQYF
TGCGCCAGCAGCAGTGTAGGGGGCCTCACAGATACGCAGTATTTT
>TRBJ2-1|NA|TRBV2|NA
CASSRSRNEQFF
TGTGCCAGCAGTCGGAGTCGCAATGAGCAGTTCTTC
>TRBJ2-7|TRBD1|TRBV5-4|once
CASSLRGQDYYEQYF
TGTGCCAGCAGCTTGAGGGGACAGGATTACTACGAGCAGTACTTC
>TRBJ2-1|TRBD2|TRBV14|NA
CASSRPGLAGMQFF
TGTGCCAGCAGCCGACCGGGACTAGCGGGGATGCAGTTCTTC
>TRBJ1-1|NA|TRBV27|NA
CASSFWQGGTEAFF
TGTGCCAGCAGTTTTTGGCAGGGTGGCACTGAAGCTTTCTTT
>TRBJ1-5|NA|TRBV19|NA
CASSTHLIGQPQHF
TGTGCCAGTAGTACCCATCTTATCGGTCAGCCCCAGCATTTT
>TRBJ2-1|TRBD2|TRBV29-1|NA
CSVYTGLAGGPGNEQFF
TGCAGCGTATACACGGGACTAGCGGGAGGGCCAGGTAATGAGCAGTTCTTC
>TRBJ2-5|TRBD1|TRBV5-4|NA
CASREGTVQETQYF
TGTGCCAGCAGGGAAGGGACAGTACAAGAGACCCAGTACTTC
>TRBJ2-7|TRBD2|TRBV28|few
CASSPGLALTYEQYF
TGTGCCAGCAGTCCAGGACTAGCGTTAACCTACGAGCAGTACTTC
>TRBJ2-7|NA|TRBV19|once
CASSSAGSYEQYF
TGTGCCAGTAGTAGCGCAGGCTCCTACGAGCAGTACTTC
>TRBJ1-2|NA|TRBV7-9|few
CASSLVRGGYTF
TGTGCCAGCAGCTTAGTCAGGGGTGGCTACACCTTC
>TRBJ2-7|TRBD1|TRBV11-3|NA
CASSSSGQGSYEQYF
TGTGCCAGCAGCTCGAGCGGACAGGGGTCCTACGAGCAGTACTTC
>TRBJ2-5|TRBD2|TRBV7-9|NA
CASSRTSGRGETQYF
TGTGCCAGCAGCCGAACTAGCGGGCGGGGAGAGACCCAGTACTTC
>TRBJ2-1|TRBD2|TRBV9|NA
CASSVETSGRNEQFF
TGTGCCAGCAGCGTAGAGACTAGCGGGCGCAATGAGCAGTTCTTC
>TRBJ2-7|NA|TRBV4-2|NA
CASSSQGDEQYF
TGTGCCAGCAGCTCACAGGGAGACGAGCAGTACTTC
>TRBJ2-3|TRBD2|TRBV11-3|NA
CASSQTSGRGDTQYF
TGTGCCAGCTCCCAGACTAGCGGGAGGGGAGATACGCAGTATTTT
>TRBJ2-1|NA|TRBV10-3|NA
CATRAEGNEQFF
TGTGCTACCCGCGCGGAGGGAAATGAGCAGTTCTTC
>TRBJ2-6|NA|TRBV4-3|NA
CASSQDGASANGLTF
TGCGCCAGCAGCCAAGATGGCGCCAGCGCCAACGGCCTGACTTTC
>TRBJ2-1|NA|TRBV6-1|NA
CASSEPYGVPEQFF
TGTGCCAGCAGTGAACCCTACGGGGTTCCCGAGCAGTTCTTC
>TRBJ1-2|TRBD1|TRBV7-2|NA
CASSSRLTGTGGYTF
TGTGCCAGCAGCTCCCGATTGACAGGGACGGGTGGCTACACCTTC
>TRBJ2-7|NA|TRBV10-3|NA
CAISESKGPVHEQYF
TGTGCCATCAGTGAGTCGAAGGGGCCGGTCCACGAGCAGTACTTC